This entry lists 25 T cell receptor beta chains sequenced from one sample in a study of identical twins. From the 5' RACE reads, TCRdb called clonotypes with MiXCR, one entry per CDR3 protein. The top ten clones hold about 0.27% of a sample with roughly 1.6 million distinct CDR3 sequences, less than 35% of them seen once. The sample consisted of cord blood. Receptors originate from a newborn girl in good health.

This clonotype was seen a handful of times. V usage is TRBV25-1 and J usage is TRBJ1-2, with D perhaps matching TRBD1 (6 bases). In germline, CDR1 is MGHDK, CDR2 SYGVNS. V was pared by 3 bases and J by 3 bases, with 11 bases between. The CDR3 contains 14 residues. The CDR3 here is CASSDPDRYYGYTF. CDR3 in DNA: TGTGCCAGCAGTGATCCCGACAGGTACTATGGCTACACCTTC.

This clonotype has a handful of counts. Germline and junction disagree at one end, which may indicate a read error. The V call is TRBV12-3 or TRBV12-4, the J call TRBJ1-2; 8 bases align to TRBD1. The CDR3 covers 15 residues. The CDR3 DNA follows: TGTGCCAGCAGTCCGATGGACAGGGCTAACTATGGCCACACCTTC. This sequence encodes CASSPMDRANYGHTF.

This clonotype was counted only a few times. J is TRBJ1-5 and V is TRBV6-6, with D possibly being TRBD1 (6 bases). Germline V gives CDR1 MNHNY, CDR2 SVGAGI (reference sequence). The CDR3 has 16 amino acids. Trimming stripped 5 bases from V and 4 bases from J, with 18 bases between. Here the CDR3 DNA reads TGTGCCAGCAGTATTACAGGGTCGTGGGGAAATCAGCCCCAGCATTTT. Amino acid sequence: CASSITGSWGNQPQHF.

The genes are TRBV15 and TRBJ1-1; D possibly corresponds to TRBD1 (5 bases). Germline-derived CDR1 and CDR2 are LNHNV and YYDKDF (reference sequence). The V gene lost 0 bases and the J gene lost 5 bases, with 16 bases spanning the gap. The CDR3 has 16 amino acids. Here the CDR3 DNA reads TGTGCCACCAGCAGAGATCCCCGGACATGGAAGACTGAAGCTTTCTTT. It specifies CATSRDPRTWKTEAFF.

The V call is TRBV15, the J call TRBJ2-4; D not resolved. CDR1 and CDR2 (germline): LNHNV, YYDKDF (reference sequence). CDR3 length: 14 residues. V was clipped by 5 bases and J by 0 bases, with 8 bases between them. The CDR3 here is CATSPRTAKNIQYF. The CDR3, as DNA: TGTGCCACCAGCCCAAGGACAGCCAAAAACATTCAGTACTTC.

This clonotype was observed a few times. The chain joins TRBV24-1 to TRBJ2-1; 8 positions match TRBD2. The CDR3 contains 15 residues. Germline CDR1 KGHDR, CDR2 SFDVKD. Losses at the gene ends were 7 bases for V and 0 bases for J; bases not matched to a gene: 4. The CDR3 loop is CATSLTSASYNEQFF. The CDR3 DNA reads TGTGCCACCAGCCTGACTAGCGCCTCCTACAATGAGCAGTTCTTC.

V is TRBV20-1 and J is TRBJ2-3, with 7 bases fitting TRBD2. Germline loops: CDR1 DFQATT, CDR2 SNEGSKA (reference sequence). The ends lost 0 bases at V and 2 bases at J; junction bases unmatched: 11. The CDR3 consists of 17 residues. Here the CDR3 DNA reads TGCAGTGCTAGAGACTGGACTAGTGGGGCATACACAGATACGCAGTATTTT. It specifies CSARDWTSGAYTDTQYF.

A few counts support this clonotype. V gene TRBV5-6 combines with J gene TRBJ2-5; 7 bases fit TRBD1. Looked up from germline, CDR1 is SGHDT and CDR2 is YYEEEE. With 5 bases clipped from V and 0 bases from J, the junction kept 7 bases outside the gene matches. The CDR3 has 15 residues. For the CDR3, the DNA is TGTGCCAGCAGATCGACAGGGTTGGACCAAGAGACCCAGTACTTC. Translating gives CASRSTGLDQETQYF.

This chain uses TRBV11-2 with TRBJ2-7; 9 bases fit TRBD2. Germline V gives CDR1 SGHAT, CDR2 FQNNGV. This CDR3 comprises 14 residues. With 1 base clipped from V and 7 bases from J, the junction kept 5 bases outside the gene matches. CDR3 in amino acids: CASSLGGLAWEQYF. The CDR3 nucleotides read TGTGCCAGCAGCTTAGGAGGACTAGCGTGGGAGCAGTACTTC. Full variable domain (rest looked up from reference TRBV11-2 and TRBJ2-7): EAGVAQSPRYKIIEKRQSVAFWCNPISGHATLYWYQQILGQGPKLLIQFQNNGVVDDSQLPKDRFSAERLKGVDSTLKIQPAKLEDSAVYLCASSLGGLAWEQYFGPGTRLTVT.

This clonotype turned up a few times. CDR3 nucleotides: TGTGCCAGCAGCTTGAGGGCCCCCTATGGCTACACCTTC. Translated: CASSLRAPYGYTF. This rearrangement joins TRBV7-9 to TRBJ1-2; D is unclear. Trimming took 3 bases from V and 4 from J, leaving 9 bases between them. CDR3 length: 13 amino acids. Germline-derived CDR1 and CDR2 are SEHNR and FQNEAQ (reference sequence).

The chain has TRBV28 and TRBJ1-1; 7 nucleotides line up with TRBD1. V dropped 6 bases and J dropped 5; count of bases not matched to a gene: 9. CDR1 is MDHEN, CDR2 SYDVKM, per germline. The CDR3 has 14 amino acids. The CDR3 nucleotides are TGTGCCAGCAGCCCGGGACAGCGGGGAACTGAAGCTTTCTTT. This translates into CASSPGQRGTEAFF.

A few counts support this clonotype. This CDR3 reads CASIGTGPNYGYTF. CDR3 bases: TGTGCCAGCATTGGGACAGGGCCTAACTATGGCTACACCTTC. V gene TRBV6-1 combines with J gene TRBJ1-2, with 9 bases matching TRBD1. The V gene end was trimmed by 7 bases and the J gene end by 0 bases; junction bases not matched to a gene: 3. Germline assignment: CDR1 MNHNS and CDR2 SASEGT. The CDR3 runs to 14 residues.

The chain employs TRBV20-1 and TRBJ2-3; 10 positions agree with TRBD2. Germline-derived CDR1 and CDR2 are DFQATT and SNEGSKA (reference sequence). This CDR3 spans 14 amino acids. The ends lost 7 bases at V and 3 bases at J; junction bases unmatched: 7. The CDR3 DNA is TGCAGTGGGACTAGCGGTTGGGGGACAGATACGCAGTATTTT. Protein product: CSGTSGWGTDTQYF.

The chain combines TRBV24-1 with TRBJ2-2; TRBD2 might be the D (5 bases). Per the germline V gene, CDR1 is KGHDR and CDR2 is SFDVKD. V shed 1 base and J shed 0 bases, with 5 bases lying between them. The CDR3 runs 15 residues. The CDR3 coding sequence is TGTGCCACCAGTGATTTACTAGCGAACACCGGGGAGCTGTTTTTT. Translating gives CATSDLLANTGELFF.

This chain connects TRBV3-1 to TRBJ2-1, with a weak D call TRBD2 (8 bases). V gave up 7 bases and J gave up 5 bases, with 24 bases separating them. CDR3 size: 17 residues. Germline V lookup: CDR1 LGHDT, CDR2 YNNKEL (reference sequence). CDR3 sequence: CASTQRGGGRIHNEQFF. In DNA, the CDR3 is TGTGCCAGCACTCAAAGAGGGGGCGGGAGGATCCACAATGAGCAGTTCTTC.

The V and J genes are TRBV27 and TRBJ1-6; D gene uncertain. This CDR3 spans 15 amino acids. V lost 4 bases and J 7 bases, leaving 14 bases between the germline ends. Germline V gene data show CDR1 as MNHEY and CDR2 as SMNVEV (reference sequence). CDR3 amino acids: CASSWRIRVNSPLHF. In nucleotides, the CDR3 is TGTGCCAGCAGTTGGCGGATCAGAGTGAATTCACCCCTCCACTTT.

This clonotype has a handful of counts. This sequence joins TRBV18 and TRBJ2-7; 7 positions match TRBD2. Germline-derived CDR1 and CDR2 are KGHSH and LQKENI. Losses at the gene ends were 0 bases for V and 3 bases for J; bases not matched to a gene: 2. The CDR3 is 14 residues long. CDR3 residues: CASSPPASGYEQYF. Here the CDR3 DNA reads TGTGCCAGCTCACCACCAGCTAGCGGCTACGAGCAGTACTTC.

The rearrangement links TRBV28 to TRBJ2-2; no reliable D call. Germline CDR1 is MDHEN and CDR2 is SYDVKM. Trimming took 1 base from V and 5 from J, leaving 11 bases between them. The CDR3 runs 15 residues. The CDR3: CASSLSVVRTGELFF. CDR3 DNA sequence: TGTGCCAGCAGTTTATCGGTTGTAAGAACCGGGGAGCTGTTTTTT.

This clonotype was counted a few times. V is TRBV2 and J is TRBJ1-2; TRBD1 agrees at 7 bases. Germline loops: CDR1 SNHLY, CDR2 FYNNEI. This CDR3 is built from 12 residues. V trimming: 6 bases; J trimming: 4 bases; junction bases outside the gene matches: 2. CDR3 in DNA: TGTGCCAGCAGGGGACAGACCTATGGCTACACCTTC. Protein: CASRGQTYGYTF.

This clonotype was detected a few times. The DNA for the CDR3 is TGTGCCAGCAGCAACGCAAATACTCGGGACAGGGTTAATAATCAGCCCCAGCATTTT. Translated, it gives CASSNANTRDRVNNQPQHF. This rearrangement joins TRBV21-1 to TRBJ1-5; the table gives TRBD1 as D, unverified against the DNA. TRBV21-1 counts as a pseudogene. This CDR3 contains 19 residues.

This clonotype was recorded a few times. The CDR3 region has the DNA TGTGCCAGCAGTCTACGGACTAACACAGATACGCAGTATTTT. Its translation: CASSLRTNTDTQYF. The V and J genes are TRBV27 and TRBJ2-3; maybe TRBD2 (6 bases). This CDR3 contains 14 residues. Germline assignment: CDR1 MNHEY and CDR2 SMNVEV (reference sequence). Trimming removed 5 bases from V and 2 bases from J, with 11 bases in between.

This clonotype was detected a few times. This chain uses TRBV6-1 with TRBJ2-1, with D possibly called TRBD1 or TRBD2 (5 bases each). V gave up 5 bases and J gave up 3 bases, with 14 bases separating them. Per the germline V gene, CDR1 is MNHNS and CDR2 is SASEGT. The CDR3 has 15 residues. CDR3 nucleotides: TGTGCCAGCAGTCCGGGAAGGGGACGCTACAATGAGCAGTTCTTC. This codes for CASSPGRGRYNEQFF.

This clonotype was recorded a few times. The V gene is TRBV12-3 or TRBV12-4, the J gene TRBJ1-2, with 7 bases lining up with TRBD1. Trimming took 6 bases from V and 11 from J; bases not matched to a gene: 15. CDR3 length equals 14 residues. The CDR3 DNA reads TGTGCCAGCAGGCCCCCGGGACAGAGAGCTGGGTACACCTTC. The encoded protein is CASRPPGQRAGYTF.

This clonotype appeared a few times. The rearrangement links TRBV20-1 to TRBJ1-2; D ambiguous. V shed 5 bases and J shed 0 bases, with 13 bases lying between them. The CDR3 is 14 residues long. The germline V gene encodes CDR1 DFQATT and CDR2 SNEGSKA (reference sequence). The CDR3 coding sequence is TGCAGTGCTGACCCCGACGGCCCTAACTATGGCTACACCTTC. Its protein product is CSADPDGPNYGYTF.

The gene calls are TRBV28 and TRBJ2-1, with 9 bases identical to TRBD1. Germline CDR1 MDHEN, CDR2 SYDVKM. CDR3 size: 15 residues. With V trimmed by 8 bases and J by 5 bases, 10 bases remained unmatched. The CDR3 region has the DNA TGTGCCAGCGGTTCCTCGGGACAGGGTGACAATGAGCAGTTCTTC. It yields the protein CASGSSGQGDNEQFF.